The present TCR beta chain was sequenced within a study of early stage breast cancer tumors. The overall study: Average read coverage per sample was 9 to 10-fold.

Of note for this clone: The target antigen is unknown.

Each sample had two DNA replicates, 0.5 ug blood or roughly 1.4 ug tissue. TCRdb's copy holds only in-frame clones and misses some; the assay was immunoSEQ multiplex PCR. The sample contains 25,000 to 35,000 clones, 72% of which appear only once. Findings of the study overall: Most shared enriched TCRB sequences were commonly generated ones. Compared with adjacent normal breast, tumors showed about 2.5-fold denser, more clonal T cells.

This CDR3 has 13 residues. The V gene lost 1 base and the J gene lost 5 bases, with 7 bases spanning the gap. In germline, CDR1 is SGHKS, CDR2 YYEKEE (reference sequence). The sequencing input was blood. The TCR sequence derives from a person aged 45 to 59 with breast cancer. The V call is TRBV5-5, the J call TRBJ1-3; D is undetermined. CDR3 amino acids: CASSLLERNTIYF. The CDR3 bases are TGTGCCAGCAGCTTGTTGGAAAGAAACACCATATATTTT.